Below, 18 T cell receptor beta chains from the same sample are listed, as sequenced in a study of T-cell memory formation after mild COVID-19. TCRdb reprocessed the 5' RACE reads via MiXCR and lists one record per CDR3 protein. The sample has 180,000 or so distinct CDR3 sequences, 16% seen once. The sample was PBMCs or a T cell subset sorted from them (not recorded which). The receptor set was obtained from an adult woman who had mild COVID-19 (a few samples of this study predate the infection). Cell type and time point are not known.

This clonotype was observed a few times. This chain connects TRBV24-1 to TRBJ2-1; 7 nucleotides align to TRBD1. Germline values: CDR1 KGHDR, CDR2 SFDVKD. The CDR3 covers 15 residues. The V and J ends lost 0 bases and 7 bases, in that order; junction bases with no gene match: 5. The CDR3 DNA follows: TGTGCCACCAGTGATTTGAGGACAGGACGGAATGAGCAGTTCTTC. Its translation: CATSDLRTGRNEQFF.

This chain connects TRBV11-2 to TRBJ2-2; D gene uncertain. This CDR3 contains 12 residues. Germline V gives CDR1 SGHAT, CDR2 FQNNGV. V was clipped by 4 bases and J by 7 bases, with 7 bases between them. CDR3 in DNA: TGTGCCAGCAGCTCTATTTTCGGGGAGCTGTTTTTT. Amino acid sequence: CASSSIFGELFF.

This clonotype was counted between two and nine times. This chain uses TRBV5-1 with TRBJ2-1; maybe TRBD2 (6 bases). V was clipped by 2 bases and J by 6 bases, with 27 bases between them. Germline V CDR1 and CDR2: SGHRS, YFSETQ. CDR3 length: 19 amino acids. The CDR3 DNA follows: TGCGCCAGCAGCTTAAGTCCCCTTAGGCTAGCGACACAGCTCAATGAGCAGTTCTTC. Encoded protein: CASSLSPLRLATQLNEQFF.

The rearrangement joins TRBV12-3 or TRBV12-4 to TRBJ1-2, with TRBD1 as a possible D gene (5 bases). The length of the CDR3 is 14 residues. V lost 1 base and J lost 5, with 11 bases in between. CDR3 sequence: CASSLEGRRYGYTF. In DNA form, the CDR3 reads TGTGCCAGCAGTTTAGAGGGACGGCGATATGGCTACACCTTC.

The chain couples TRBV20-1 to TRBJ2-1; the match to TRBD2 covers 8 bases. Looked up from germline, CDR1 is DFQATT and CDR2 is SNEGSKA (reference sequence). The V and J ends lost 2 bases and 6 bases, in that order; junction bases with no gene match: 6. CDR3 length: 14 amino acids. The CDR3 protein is CSARSGLGFNEQFF. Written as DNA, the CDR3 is TGCAGTGCTAGATCGGGACTAGGGTTCAATGAGCAGTTCTTC.

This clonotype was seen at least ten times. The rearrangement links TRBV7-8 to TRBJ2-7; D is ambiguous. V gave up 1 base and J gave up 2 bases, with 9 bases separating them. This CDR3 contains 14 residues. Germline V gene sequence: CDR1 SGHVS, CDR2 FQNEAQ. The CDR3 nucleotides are TGTGCCAGCAGCTTAGAGTTTGGCCCCTACGAGCAGTACTTC. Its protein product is CASSLEFGPYEQYF.

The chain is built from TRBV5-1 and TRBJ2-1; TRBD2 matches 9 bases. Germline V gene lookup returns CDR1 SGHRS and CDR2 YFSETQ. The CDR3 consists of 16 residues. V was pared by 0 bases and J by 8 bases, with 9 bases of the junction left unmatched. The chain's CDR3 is CASSLEELAGRHEQFF. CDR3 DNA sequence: TGCGCCAGCAGCTTGGAGGAGCTAGCGGGGAGACATGAGCAGTTCTTC.

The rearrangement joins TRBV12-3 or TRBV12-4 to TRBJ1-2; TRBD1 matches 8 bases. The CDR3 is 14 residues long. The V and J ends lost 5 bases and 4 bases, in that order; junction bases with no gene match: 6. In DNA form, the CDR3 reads TGTGCCAGCAGTCCGTACAGGGGGAGCTATGGCTACACCTTC. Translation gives CASSPYRGSYGYTF.

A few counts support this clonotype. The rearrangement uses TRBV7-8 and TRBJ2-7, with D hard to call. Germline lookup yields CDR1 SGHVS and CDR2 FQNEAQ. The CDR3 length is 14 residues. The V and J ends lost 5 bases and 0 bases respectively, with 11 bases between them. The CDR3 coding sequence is TGTGCCAGCAGCCCGCGGACCAGCTCCTACGAGCAGTACTTC. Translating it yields CASSPRTSSYEQYF.

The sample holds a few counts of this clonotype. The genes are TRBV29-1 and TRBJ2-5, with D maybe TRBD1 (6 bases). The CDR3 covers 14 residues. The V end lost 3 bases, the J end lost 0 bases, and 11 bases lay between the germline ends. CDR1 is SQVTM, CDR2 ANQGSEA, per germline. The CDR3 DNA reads TGCAGCGTTGACAGGGGCACCTACCAAGAGACCCAGTACTTC. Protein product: CSVDRGTYQETQYF.

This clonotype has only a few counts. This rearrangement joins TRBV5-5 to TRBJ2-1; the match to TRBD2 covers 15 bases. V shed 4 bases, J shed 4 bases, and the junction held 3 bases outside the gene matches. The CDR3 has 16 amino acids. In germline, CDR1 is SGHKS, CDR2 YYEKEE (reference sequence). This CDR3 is CASSGTSGGLYNEQFF. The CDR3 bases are TGTGCCAGCAGCGGGACTAGCGGGGGGTTATACAATGAGCAGTTCTTC.

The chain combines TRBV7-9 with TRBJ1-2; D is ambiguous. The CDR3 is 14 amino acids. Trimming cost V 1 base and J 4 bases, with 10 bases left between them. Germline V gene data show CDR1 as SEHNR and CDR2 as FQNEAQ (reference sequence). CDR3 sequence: CASSLEAPLYGYTF. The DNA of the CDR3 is TGTGCCAGCAGCTTAGAGGCCCCCCTCTATGGCTACACCTTC.

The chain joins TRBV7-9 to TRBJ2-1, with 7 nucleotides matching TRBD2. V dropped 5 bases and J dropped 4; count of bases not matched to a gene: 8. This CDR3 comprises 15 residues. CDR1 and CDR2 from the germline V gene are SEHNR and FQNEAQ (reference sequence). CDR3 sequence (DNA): TGTGCCAGCAGCAAAACTGGCGGGGGATACAATGAGCAGTTCTTC. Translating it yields CASSKTGGGYNEQFF. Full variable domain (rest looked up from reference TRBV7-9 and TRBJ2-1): DTGVSQNPRHKITKRGQNVTFRCDPISEHNRLYWYRQTLGQGPEFLTYFQNEAQLEKSRLLSDRFSAERPKGSFSTLEIQRTEQGDSAMYLCASSKTGGGYNEQFFGPGTRLTVL.

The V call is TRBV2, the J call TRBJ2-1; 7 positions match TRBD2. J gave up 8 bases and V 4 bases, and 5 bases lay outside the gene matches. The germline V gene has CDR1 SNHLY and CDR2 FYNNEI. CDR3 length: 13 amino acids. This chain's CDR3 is CASSVGRGDEQFF. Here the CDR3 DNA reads TGTGCCAGCAGTGTGGGTCGGGGGGATGAGCAGTTCTTC. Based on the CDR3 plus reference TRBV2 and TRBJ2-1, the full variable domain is EPEVTQTPSHQVTQMGQEVILRCVPISNHLYFYWYRQILGQKVEFLVSFYNNEISEKSEIFDDQFSVERPDGSNFTLKIRSTKLEDSAMYFCASSVGRGDEQFFGPGTRLTVL.

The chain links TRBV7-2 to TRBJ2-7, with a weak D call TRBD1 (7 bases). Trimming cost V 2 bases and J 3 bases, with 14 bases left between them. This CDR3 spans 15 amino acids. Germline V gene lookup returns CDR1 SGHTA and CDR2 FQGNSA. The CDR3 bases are TGTGCCAGCAGCTTAAGCCAGGGGGGATACTACGAGCAGTACTTC. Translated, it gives CASSLSQGGYYEQYF.

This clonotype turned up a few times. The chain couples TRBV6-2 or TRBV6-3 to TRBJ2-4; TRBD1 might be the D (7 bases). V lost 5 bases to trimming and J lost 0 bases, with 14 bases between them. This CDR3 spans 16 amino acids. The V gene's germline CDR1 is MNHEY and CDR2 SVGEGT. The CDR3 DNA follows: TGTGCCAGCAGTGAGGCGGGACAGTTAGCCAAAAACATTCAGTACTTC. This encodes CASSEAGQLAKNIQYF.

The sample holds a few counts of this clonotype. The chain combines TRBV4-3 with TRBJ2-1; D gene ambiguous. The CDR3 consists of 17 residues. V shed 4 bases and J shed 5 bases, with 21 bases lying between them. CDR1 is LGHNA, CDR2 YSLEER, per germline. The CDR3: CASSRPPLLLQDNEQFF. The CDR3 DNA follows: TGCGCCAGCAGCCGTCCTCCTCTTCTGCTCCAGGACAATGAGCAGTTCTTC.

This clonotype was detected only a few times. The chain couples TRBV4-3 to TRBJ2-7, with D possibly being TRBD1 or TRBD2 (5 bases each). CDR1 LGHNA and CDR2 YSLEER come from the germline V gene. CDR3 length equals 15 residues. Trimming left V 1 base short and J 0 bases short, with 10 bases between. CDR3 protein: CASSQGRGDSYEQYF. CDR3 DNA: TGCGCCAGCAGCCAAGGTCGAGGGGACTCCTACGAGCAGTACTTC.